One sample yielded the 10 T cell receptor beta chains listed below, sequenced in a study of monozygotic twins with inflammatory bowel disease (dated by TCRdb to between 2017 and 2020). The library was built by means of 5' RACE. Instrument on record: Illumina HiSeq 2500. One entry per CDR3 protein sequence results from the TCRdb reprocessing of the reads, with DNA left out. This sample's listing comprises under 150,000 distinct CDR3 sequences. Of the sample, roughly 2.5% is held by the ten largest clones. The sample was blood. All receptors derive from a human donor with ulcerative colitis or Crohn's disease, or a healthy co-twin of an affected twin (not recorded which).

The chain's CDR3 is CASSSSGRLAMNTEAFF. The V call is TRBV5-1, the J call TRBJ1-1. In germline, CDR1 is SGHRS, CDR2 YFSETQ. This CDR3 has 17 residues. Combining the CDR3 with reference TRBV5-1 and TRBJ1-1 gives the whole variable domain KAGVTQTPRYLIKTRGQQVTLSCSPISGHRSVSWYQQTPGQGLQFLFEYFSETQRNKGNFPGRFSGRQFSNSRSEMNVSTLELGDSALYLCASSSSGRLAMNTEAFFGQGTRLTVV.

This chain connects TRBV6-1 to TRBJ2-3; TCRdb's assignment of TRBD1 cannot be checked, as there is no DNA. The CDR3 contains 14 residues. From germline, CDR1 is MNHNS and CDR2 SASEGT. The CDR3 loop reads CASSPRPRADTQYF.

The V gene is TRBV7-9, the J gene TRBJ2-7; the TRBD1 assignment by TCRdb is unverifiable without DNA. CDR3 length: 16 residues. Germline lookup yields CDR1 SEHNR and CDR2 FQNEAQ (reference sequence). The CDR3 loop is CASSPRGQGERNEQYF.

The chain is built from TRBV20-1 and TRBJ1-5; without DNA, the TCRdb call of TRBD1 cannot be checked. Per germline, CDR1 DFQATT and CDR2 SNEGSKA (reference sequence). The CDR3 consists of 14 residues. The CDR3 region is CSGLDRGADQPQHF.

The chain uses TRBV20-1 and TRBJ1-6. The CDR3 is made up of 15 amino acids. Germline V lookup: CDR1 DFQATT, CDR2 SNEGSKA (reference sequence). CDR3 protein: CSCRGDSGPNSPLHF.

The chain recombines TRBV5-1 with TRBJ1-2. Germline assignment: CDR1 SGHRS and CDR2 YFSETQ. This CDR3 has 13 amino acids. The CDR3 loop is CASSLGSNYGYTF. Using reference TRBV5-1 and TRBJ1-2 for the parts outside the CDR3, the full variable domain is KAGVTQTPRYLIKTRGQQVTLSCSPISGHRSVSWYQQTPGQGLQFLFEYFSETQRNKGNFPGRFSGRQFSNSRSEMNVSTLELGDSALYLCASSLGSNYGYTFGSGTRLTVV.

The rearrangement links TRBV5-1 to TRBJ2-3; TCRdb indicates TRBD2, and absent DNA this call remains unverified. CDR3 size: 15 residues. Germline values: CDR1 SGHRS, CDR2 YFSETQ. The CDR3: CASSLLARGTDTQYF.

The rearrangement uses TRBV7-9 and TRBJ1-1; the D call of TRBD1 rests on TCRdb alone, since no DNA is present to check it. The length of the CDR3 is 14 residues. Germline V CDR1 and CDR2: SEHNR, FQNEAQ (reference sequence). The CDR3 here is CASSRQGSHTEAFF.

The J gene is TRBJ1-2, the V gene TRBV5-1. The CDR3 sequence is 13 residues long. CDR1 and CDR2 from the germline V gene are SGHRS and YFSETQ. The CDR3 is CASSLDFGYGYTF. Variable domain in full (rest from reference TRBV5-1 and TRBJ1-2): KAGVTQTPRYLIKTRGQQVTLSCSPISGHRSVSWYQQTPGQGLQFLFEYFSETQRNKGNFPGRFSGRQFSNSRSEMNVSTLELGDSALYLCASSLDFGYGYTFGSGTRLTVV.

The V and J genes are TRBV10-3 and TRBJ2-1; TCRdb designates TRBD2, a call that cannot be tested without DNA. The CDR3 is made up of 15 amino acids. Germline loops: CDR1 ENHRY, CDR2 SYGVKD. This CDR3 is CAISDPGGGGYEQFF.